One and the same sample provided the 20 T cell receptor beta chains below, sequenced in a study of post-analysis software for immune sequencing data. Their antigens are not known. Study-level results: Patients showed TRBV5-6, TRBV5-1 and TRBV20-1 among a few TRBV segments more frequent than in controls.

TCR beta cDNA libraries included unique molecular identifiers. TCRdb re-called the PCR reads with MiXCR, one entry per CDR3 protein. The sample includes over 250,000 distinct CDR3 sequences, 30% to 45% of them seen just once. The sequenced sample was blood. The receptors shown here come from a girl between 10 and 17 years old with multiple sclerosis.

In its sample, this clonotype was seen many times. The V gene is TRBV27, the J gene TRBJ2-1; the match to TRBD1 covers 7 bases. Germline V lookup: CDR1 MNHEY, CDR2 SMNVEV (reference sequence). V lost 10 bases and J lost 7; bases outside the gene matches: 4. The CDR3 contains 11 residues. This chain's CDR3 is CAISRGNEQFF. As DNA, the CDR3 is TGTGCCATCTCCAGGGGGAATGAGCAGTTCTTC.

A word on this clonotype: One base away lies a much larger clone, so this may be a sequencing read error. The chain is built from TRBV20-1 and TRBJ2-7; 15 bases fit TRBD2. Germline lookup yields CDR1 DFQATT and CDR2 SNEGSKA (reference sequence). The CDR3 sequence is 18 residues long. Germline trimming cut 5 bases from V and 7 bases from J; bases unmatched to any gene: 18. The CDR3 is CSAERGLAGGSSYNEQYF. The CDR3 DNA follows: TGCAGTGCTGAACGGGGACTAGCGGGAGGCAGCTCCTACAATGAGCAGTACTTC.

The sample holds many counts of this clonotype. This chain links TRBV10-2 with TRBJ2-5; 7 bases are a match to TRBD1. From germline, CDR1 is WSHSY and CDR2 SAAADI. V was pared by 2 bases and J by 5 bases, with 8 bases of the junction left unmatched. This CDR3 spans 15 amino acids. The CDR3, as DNA: TGCGCCAGCAGTGAGACCGGGACAGCATGGGAGACCCAGTACTTC. It yields the protein CASSETGTAWETQYF.

Notes on this clonotype: This may come from a read error, since a much larger clone is one base off. The chain links TRBV12-3 or TRBV12-4 to TRBJ2-3; possible D gene TRBD1, 6 bases. The length of the CDR3 is 13 residues. Trimming pared 9 bases from V and 0 bases from J, leaving 10 bases between. The CDR3 DNA sequence: TGTGCCAGTAACAGGGTCAGCACAGATACGCAGTATTTT. Its protein product is CASNRVSTDTQYF.

Only a few counts were recorded for this clonotype. A much larger clone differs by one base, so this may be a read error. The chain joins TRBV12-3 or TRBV12-4 to TRBJ2-5, with D unresolved. CDR3 length: 16 amino acids. Trimming shortened V by 2 bases and J by 1 base, and 14 bases separated the two germline ends. CDR3 DNA: TGTGCCAGCAGTTTAAGGCGAGCGACCATCCAAGAGACCCAGTACTTC. Translation: CASSLRRATIQETQYF.

The CDR3 loop is CASSYEAREGNEQFF. The CDR3 DNA follows: TGTGCCAGCAGTTATGAAGCGCGGGAGGGAAATGAGCAGTTCTTC. V usage is TRBV6-2 or TRBV6-3 and J usage is TRBJ2-1; 9 bases align to TRBD2. Germline V lookup: CDR1 MNHEY, CDR2 SVGEGT. The CDR3 has 15 residues. Trimming took 3 bases from V and 7 from J; bases not matched to a gene: 7.

This clonotype came up a few times. The gene calls are TRBV6-2 or TRBV6-3 and TRBJ2-5, with TRBD2 matching 9 bases. The germline V gene encodes CDR1 MNHEY and CDR2 SVGEGT. The CDR3 length is 15 residues. V shed 6 bases, J shed 11 bases, and the junction held 16 bases outside the gene matches. In DNA, the CDR3 is TGTGCCAGCAGCCGGACCGGGACTAGCTTCGATGAGCAGTACTTC. Translated: CASSRTGTSFDEQYF.

The CDR3 coding sequence is TGCAGTCCTTTAGAGTCTGGAGAGACCCAGTACTTC. Its protein is CSPLESGETQYF. V is TRBV20-1 and J is TRBJ2-5; no clear D. Germline-derived CDR1 and CDR2 are DFQATT and SNEGSKA (reference sequence). V was cut by 8 bases and J by 4 bases, with 14 bases left in between. The CDR3 runs to 12 residues.

Concerning this clonotype itself: It may be a read error: a sequence one base away is much more abundant. The V and J genes are TRBV12-3 or TRBV12-4 and TRBJ2-1; 7 bases are shared with TRBD1. The tail of the sequence fits TRBJ2-7 better, so the J call may be wrong. CDR3 length equals 16 residues. In nucleotides, the CDR3 is TGTGCCAGCACCCTGGGACAGCGGAAGTTCTACAATGAGCAGTACTTC. It yields the protein CASTLGQRKFYNEQYF.

The chain has TRBV6-2 or TRBV6-3 and TRBJ2-3; TRBD2 might be the D (6 bases). The V and J ends lost 6 bases and 3 bases respectively, with 16 bases between them. The CDR3 is 15 residues long. Germline V gives CDR1 MNHEY, CDR2 SVGEGT. The CDR3, as DNA: TGTGCCAGCAGACCCCGGGACGGGAGAACAGATACGCAGTATTTT. Translation: CASRPRDGRTDTQYF.

This clonotype has more than one count but fewer than ten. This may arise from a read error, as a much more abundant clone is one base away. The gene calls are TRBV4-2 and TRBJ2-5; D is tentatively TRBD1 or TRBD2 (6 bases each). This CDR3 region has 15 residues. V lost 0 bases and J 11 bases, leaving 19 bases between the germline ends. Germline CDR1 and CDR2: LGHNA and YNFKEQ. CDR3: CASSQDRGDGAEQYF. CDR3 sequence (DNA): TGTGCCAGCAGCCAAGATAGGGGGGATGGGGCTGAGCAGTACTTC.

This clonotype appeared many times. The chain couples TRBV5-5 to TRBJ2-4, with D possibly being TRBD1 (6 bases). Per the germline V gene, CDR1 is SGHKS and CDR2 is YYEKEE (reference sequence). CDR3 size: 12 residues. The V and J ends lost 4 bases and 6 bases respectively, with 8 bases between them. CDR3 coding DNA: TGTGCCAGCAGCCTCAGGGGAAACATTCAGTACTTC. Its translation is CASSLRGNIQYF.

This clonotype was counted at least ten times. The J gene is TRBJ1-2, the V gene TRBV28; D unresolved. This CDR3 has 10 residues. From germline, CDR1 is MDHEN and CDR2 SYDVKM. The V and J ends lost 8 bases and 7 bases respectively, with 8 bases between them. The CDR3 DNA reads as TGTGCCAGCGGCCTTCGTGGCTACACCTTC. This translates into CASGLRGYTF.

This clonotype was counted between two and nine times. The CDR3 nucleotides are TGCGCCAGCAGCGGGACCAAGACAGATAACACTGAAGCTTTCTTT. Translation: CASSGTKTDNTEAFF. V and J are TRBV5-1 and TRBJ1-1; possible D gene TRBD1, 5 bases. This CDR3 spans 15 amino acids. The germline V and J ends were trimmed by 4 bases and 2 bases, with 15 bases remaining between them. Per germline, CDR1 SGHRS and CDR2 YFSETQ.

About this clonotype: One base away lies a much larger clone, so this may be a sequencing read error. V usage is TRBV7-9 and J usage is TRBJ2-1; D is undetermined. The germline gives CDR1 SEHNR, CDR2 FQNEAQ (reference sequence). The CDR3 is 12 residues long. CDR3 sequence (DNA): TGTCCCAGCAGGCCGGACGGCAATGAGCAGTTCTTC. Translated: CPSRPDGNEQFF. Using reference TRBV7-9 and TRBJ2-1 for the parts outside the CDR3, the full variable domain is DTGVSQNPRHKITKRGQNVTFRCDPISEHNRLYWYRQTLGQGPEFLTYFQNEAQLEKSRLLSDRFSAERPKGSFSTLEIQRTEQGDSAMYLCPSRPDGNEQFFGPGTRLTVL.

This clonotype was counted at least ten times. This chain joins TRBV4-2 and TRBJ2-5; D is undetermined. The CDR3 totals 14 residues. Germline loops: CDR1 LGHNA, CDR2 YNFKEQ. The V end lost 1 base, the J end lost 1 base, and 7 bases lay between the germline ends. The CDR3 DNA is TGTGCCAGCAGCCAAGTGTCCGGCCAAGAGACCCAGTACTTC. It encodes CASSQVSGQETQYF.

V gene TRBV3-1 combines with J gene TRBJ1-2; no reliable D call. V lost 1 base to trimming and J lost 0 bases, with 9 bases between them. The CDR3 covers 15 residues. Germline V gene data show CDR1 as LGHDT and CDR2 as YNNKEL (reference sequence). In DNA form, the CDR3 reads TGTGCCAGCAGCCAAGTTGGAGAAACTAACTATGGCTACACCTTC. This encodes CASSQVGETNYGYTF.

The gene calls are TRBV4-2 and TRBJ2-5; a possible D gene is TRBD1 (6 bases). Per the germline V gene, CDR1 is LGHNA and CDR2 is YNFKEQ. The CDR3 has 15 residues. V lost 3 bases and J 3 bases, leaving 14 bases between the germline ends. CDR3 in DNA: TGTGCCAGCAGCCACCAGGCAGGGGTGAAAGAGACCCAGTACTTC. As protein: CASSHQAGVKETQYF.

Regarding this clonotype: This clone may be a read error of a much larger clone one base away. J is TRBJ2-5 and V is TRBV7-9; TRBD2 matches 10 bases. In germline, CDR1 is SEHNR, CDR2 FQNEAQ (reference sequence). The ends lost 5 bases at V and 7 bases at J; junction bases unmatched: 10. The CDR3 is 15 amino acids. CDR3 DNA sequence: TGTGCCAGCAGCACCGTGGCTAGCGGGAGTGTGACCCAGTACTTC. Translation: CASSTVASGSVTQYF.

This chain links TRBV6-2 or TRBV6-3 with TRBJ1-5; 7 bases fit TRBD1. Germline V CDR1 and CDR2: MNHEY, SVGEGT. V lost 3 bases and J lost 7; bases outside the gene matches: 3. This CDR3 comprises 13 residues. The CDR3, as DNA: TGTGCCAGCAGTTATGACAGGGACCAGCCCCAGCATTTT. It specifies CASSYDRDQPQHF.